The 10 T cell receptor beta chains reported below all come from one sample, sequenced in a study of blood T cell repertoires in COVID-19 (dated by TCRdb to 2018 to 2020). Libraries were built with the immunoSEQ multiplex PCR assay. This immuneACCESS table, as held by TCRdb, lists in-frame sequences with V and J called but not all clones. Of the missing ones, under half trace to an unresolved V gene in checked studies; the others have no known cause. The sample has about 63,000 clones on record, around 80% of them singletons. The top ten hold roughly a third of the sample. The sample consisted of peripheral blood. The receptors shown here come from a human donor in a cohort sampled during active COVID-19.

The rearrangement links TRBV19 to TRBJ2-3; 10 positions agree with TRBD2. Germline loops: CDR1 LNHDA, CDR2 SQIVND (reference sequence). CDR3 length: 18 amino acids. The V and J ends lost 1 base and 2 bases, in that order; junction bases with no gene match: 9. DNA of the CDR3: TGTGCCAGTAGTATAGGAAGACTAGCGGGTGGGGTCACAGATACGCAGTATTTT. As protein: CASSIGRLAGGVTDTQYF.

The CDR3 DNA sequence: TGCGCCAGCAGCTTTTCAGGAATTGGTTACGAGCAGTACTTC. Translated, it gives CASSFSGIGYEQYF. This chain links TRBV5-1 with TRBJ2-7; D is undetermined. Germline CDR1 SGHRS, CDR2 YFSETQ. This CDR3 is 14 amino acids long. Deletions cut 2 bases from V and 4 bases from J, with 13 bases between.

The gene calls are TRBV6-5 and TRBJ2-7; D uncertain. Trimming pared 6 bases from V and 1 base from J, leaving 10 bases between. CDR1 and CDR2 from the germline V gene are MNHEY and SVGAGI. The CDR3 contains 13 residues. DNA for the CDR3: TGTGCCAGCAGAAAAACTCTATCCTACGAGCAGTACTTC. It codes for CASRKTLSYEQYF.

As concerns this clone: This specimen includes other DNA sequences encoding the same CDR3. This chain joins TRBV28 and TRBJ1-5; 10 positions match TRBD1. The CDR3 runs 18 residues. Germline CDR1 reads MDHEN; CDR2 reads SYDVKM. V shed 5 bases and J 6 bases; nucleotides not matched to a gene: 16. The CDR3 protein is CASSPAPTGTGAGQPQHF. The CDR3 DNA reads TGTGCCAGCAGTCCCGCCCCCACCGGGACAGGGGCGGGTCAGCCCCAGCATTTT.

The chain couples TRBV4-3 to TRBJ2-2; 9 bases match TRBD2. V was pared by 5 bases and J by 5 bases, with 6 bases of the junction left unmatched. Germline V gene sequence: CDR1 LGHNA, CDR2 YSLEER. This CDR3 is built from 15 residues. This CDR3 is CASSLAGVSTGELFF. The DNA of the CDR3 is TGCGCCAGCAGCTTAGCGGGAGTGAGTACCGGGGAGCTGTTTTTT.

The V call is TRBV4-1, the J call TRBJ2-1; 7 bases align to TRBD2. V lost 3 bases and J lost 0; bases outside the gene matches: 8. This CDR3 comprises 17 residues. Germline V gene sequence: CDR1 MGHRA, CDR2 YSYEKL. DNA of the CDR3: TGCGCCAGCAGCCAGGATAGCGGGTCTAGCTCCTACAATGAGCAGTTCTTC. Protein sequence: CASSQDSGSSSYNEQFF.

The chain carries TRBV10-3 and TRBJ2-7, with 10 bases that match TRBD1. This CDR3 is 13 amino acids long. The V and J ends lost 8 bases and 5 bases, in that order; junction bases with no gene match: 6. From germline, CDR1 is ENHRY and CDR2 SYGVKD. The CDR3 loop reads CAIDATGGDEQYF. In DNA form, the CDR3 reads TGTGCCATCGATGCGACAGGGGGCGACGAGCAGTACTTC.

CDR3 nucleotides: TGTGCCAGCTCACCCTACAACCCCGGGAGGGCCTTTACCGGGGAGCTGTTTTTT. This encodes CASSPYNPGRAFTGELFF. The chain joins TRBV18 to TRBJ2-2; 8 nucleotides match TRBD2. Germline trimming cut 3 bases from V and 5 bases from J; bases unmatched to any gene: 14. Germline lookup yields CDR1 KGHSH and CDR2 LQKENI. This CDR3 region has 18 residues.

The CDR3 bases are TGCGCCACCGGACAGGGAGGGGAGACCCAGTACTTC. Its protein is CATGQGGETQYF. J is TRBJ2-5 and V is TRBV10-2; a weak D match, TRBD1 (8 bases). Per germline, CDR1 WSHSY and CDR2 SAAADI. V dropped 10 bases and J dropped 5 bases, with 14 bases sitting between them. The CDR3 extends over 12 amino acids.

This chain uses TRBV6-1 with TRBJ1-2; tentative D call: TRBD1 (5 bases). Per germline, CDR1 MNHNS and CDR2 SASEGT. V was shortened by 2 bases and J by 8 bases, with 12 bases between the two germline ends. CDR3 length equals 13 residues. CDR3 residues: CASSEMTAWGYTF. CDR3 nucleotides: TGTGCCAGCAGTGAAATGACAGCGTGGGGCTACACCTTC.